The text below deals with one T cell receptor beta chain. These data originate in a study of blood T cell repertoires in COVID-19. This CDR3 has 14 amino acids. V was cut by 4 bases and J by 1 base, with 11 bases left in between. The germline CDR1 and CDR2 sequences are LNHDA and SQIVND (reference sequence). Method: immunoSEQ multiplex PCR; TCRdb's copy keeps in-frame clones and lacks some. In the table there are approximately 360,000 clones, around nine tenths of which are singletons. The sample consisted of PBMCs or T cells enriched from blood (not recorded which). V usage is TRBV19 and J usage is TRBJ2-7, with TRBD1 as a possible D gene (5 bases). The origin of this receptor is a woman younger than 45 with acute COVID-19. CDR3 protein: CASSNDRNSYEQYF. The CDR3 DNA reads TGTGCCAGTAGTAATGACAGAAATTCCTACGAGCAGTACTTC.